The present entry profiles one T cell receptor (beta chain) with its context. Its matching antigen is unknown. The donors were members of the validation cohort comprising 120 subjects, separate from the roughly 600-subject first cohort. V was cut by 4 bases and J by 3 bases, with 19 bases left in between. Germline V gene sequence: CDR1 SGHDN, CDR2 FVKESK. This CDR3 region has 16 residues. These data are taken from a study of cytomegalovirus exposure and HLA in healthy donors. Study findings and constraints: TCR clusters originating in the first cohort tended to co-occur in the 120 validation repertoires, according to a later analysis. Specificity of three CMV-associated chains for CMV antigens was verified in vitro. The study recorded 160 or so TCR beta chains that were cytomegalovirus-associated.

TCRdb's copy holds only in-frame clones and misses some; the assay was immunoSEQ multiplex PCR. This table has 95,000 to 150,000 clones, around nine tenths appearing once. The clonotype originates from a woman between 18 and 30 years old in good health and CMV-seropositive. Sequences were obtained from PBMCs. V is TRBV14 and J is TRBJ2-7; weak D call: TRBD1 (5 bases). This CDR3 reads CASSPLRGAKRYEQYF. The CDR3 DNA reads TGTGCCAGCAGCCCTCTAAGGGGCGCCAAACGCTACGAGCAGTACTTC.